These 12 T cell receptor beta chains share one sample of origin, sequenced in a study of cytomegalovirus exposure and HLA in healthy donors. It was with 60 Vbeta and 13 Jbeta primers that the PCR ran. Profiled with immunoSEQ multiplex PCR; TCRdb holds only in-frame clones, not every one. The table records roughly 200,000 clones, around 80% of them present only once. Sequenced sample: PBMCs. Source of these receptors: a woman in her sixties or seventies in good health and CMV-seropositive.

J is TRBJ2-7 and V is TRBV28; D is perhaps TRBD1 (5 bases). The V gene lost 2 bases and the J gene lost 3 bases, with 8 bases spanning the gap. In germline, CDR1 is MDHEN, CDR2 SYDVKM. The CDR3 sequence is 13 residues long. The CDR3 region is CASSLLGLYEQYF. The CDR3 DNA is TGTGCCAGCAGTTTACTGGGGCTCTACGAGCAGTACTTC.

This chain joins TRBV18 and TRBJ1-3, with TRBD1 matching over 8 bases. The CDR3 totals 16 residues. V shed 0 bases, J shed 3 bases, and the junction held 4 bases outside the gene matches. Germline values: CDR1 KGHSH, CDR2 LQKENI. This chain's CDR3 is CASSPPGTGFGNTIYF. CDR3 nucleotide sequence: TGTGCCAGCTCACCACCCGGGACAGGATTTGGAAACACCATATATTTT.

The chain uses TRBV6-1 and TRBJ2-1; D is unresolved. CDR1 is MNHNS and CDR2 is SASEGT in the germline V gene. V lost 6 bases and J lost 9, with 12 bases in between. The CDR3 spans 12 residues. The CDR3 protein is CASSPPNSEQFF. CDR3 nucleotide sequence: TGTGCCAGCAGCCCCCCTAATAGTGAGCAGTTCTTC.

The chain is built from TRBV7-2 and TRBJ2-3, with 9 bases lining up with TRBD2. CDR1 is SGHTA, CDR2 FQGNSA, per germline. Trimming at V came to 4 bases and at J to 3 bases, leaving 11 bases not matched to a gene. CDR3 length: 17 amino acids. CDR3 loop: CASSSRGRGGGTDTQYF. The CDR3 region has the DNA TGTGCCAGCAGCTCGAGGGGGCGGGGGGGCGGGACAGATACGCAGTATTTT.

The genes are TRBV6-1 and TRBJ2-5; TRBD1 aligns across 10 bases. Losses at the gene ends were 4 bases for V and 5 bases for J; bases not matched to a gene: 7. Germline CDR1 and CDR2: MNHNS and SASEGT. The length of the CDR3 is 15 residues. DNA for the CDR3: TGTGCCAGCAGTGGAAGGACAGGGGGTAGCGAGACCCAGTACTTC. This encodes CASSGRTGGSETQYF.

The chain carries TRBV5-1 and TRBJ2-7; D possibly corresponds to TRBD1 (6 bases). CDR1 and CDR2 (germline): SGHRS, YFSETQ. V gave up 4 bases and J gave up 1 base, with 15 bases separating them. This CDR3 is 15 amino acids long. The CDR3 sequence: CASSVGTRNSYEQYF. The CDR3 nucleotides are TGCGCCAGCAGCGTCGGGACAAGAAATTCCTACGAGCAGTACTTC. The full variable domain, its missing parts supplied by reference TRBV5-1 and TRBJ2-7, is KAGVTQTPRYLIKTRGQQVTLSCSPISGHRSVSWYQQTPGQGLQFLFEYFSETQRNKGNFPGRFSGRQFSNSRSEMNVSTLELGDSALYLCASSVGTRNSYEQYFGPGTRLTVT.

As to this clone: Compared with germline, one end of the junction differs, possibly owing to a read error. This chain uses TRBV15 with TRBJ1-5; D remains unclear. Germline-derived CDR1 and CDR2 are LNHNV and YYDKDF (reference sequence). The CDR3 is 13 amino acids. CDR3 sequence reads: CATSRDLLQRQHF. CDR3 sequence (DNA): TGTGCCACCAGCAGAGATCTCCTTCAGCGCCAGCATTTT.

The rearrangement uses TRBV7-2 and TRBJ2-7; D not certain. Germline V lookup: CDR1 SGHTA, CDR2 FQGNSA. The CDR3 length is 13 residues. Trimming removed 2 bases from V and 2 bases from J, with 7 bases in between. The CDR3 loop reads CASSLMPTYEQYF. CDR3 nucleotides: TGTGCCAGCAGCTTAATGCCTACCTACGAGCAGTACTTC.

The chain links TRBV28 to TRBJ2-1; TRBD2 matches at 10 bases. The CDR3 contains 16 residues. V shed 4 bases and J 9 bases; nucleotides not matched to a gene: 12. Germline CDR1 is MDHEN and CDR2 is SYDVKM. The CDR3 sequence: CASSSGVAGGFFEQFF. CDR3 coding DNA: TGTGCCAGCAGTTCTGGAGTAGCGGGGGGTTTTTTTGAGCAGTTCTTC.

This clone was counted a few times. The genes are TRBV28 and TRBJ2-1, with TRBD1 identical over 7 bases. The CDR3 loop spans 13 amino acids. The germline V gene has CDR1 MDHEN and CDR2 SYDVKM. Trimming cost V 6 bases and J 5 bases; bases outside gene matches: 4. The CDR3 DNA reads TGTGCCAGCAGCCGGGGACAGAACAATGAGCAGTTCTTC. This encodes CASSRGQNNEQFF.

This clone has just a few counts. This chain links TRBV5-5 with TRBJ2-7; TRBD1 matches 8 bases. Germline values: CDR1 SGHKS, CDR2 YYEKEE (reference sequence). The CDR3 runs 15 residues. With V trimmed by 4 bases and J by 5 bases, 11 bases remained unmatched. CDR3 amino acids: CASSQDRGAGNEQYF. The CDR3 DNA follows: TGTGCCAGCAGCCAAGACAGGGGCGCGGGGAACGAGCAGTACTTC.

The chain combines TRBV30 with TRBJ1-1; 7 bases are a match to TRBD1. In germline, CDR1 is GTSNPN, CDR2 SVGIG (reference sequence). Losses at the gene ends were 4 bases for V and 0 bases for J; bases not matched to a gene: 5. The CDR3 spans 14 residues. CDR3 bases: TGTGCCTGGACCGTGGGACAGATGAACACTGAAGCTTTCTTT. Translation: CAWTVGQMNTEAFF.